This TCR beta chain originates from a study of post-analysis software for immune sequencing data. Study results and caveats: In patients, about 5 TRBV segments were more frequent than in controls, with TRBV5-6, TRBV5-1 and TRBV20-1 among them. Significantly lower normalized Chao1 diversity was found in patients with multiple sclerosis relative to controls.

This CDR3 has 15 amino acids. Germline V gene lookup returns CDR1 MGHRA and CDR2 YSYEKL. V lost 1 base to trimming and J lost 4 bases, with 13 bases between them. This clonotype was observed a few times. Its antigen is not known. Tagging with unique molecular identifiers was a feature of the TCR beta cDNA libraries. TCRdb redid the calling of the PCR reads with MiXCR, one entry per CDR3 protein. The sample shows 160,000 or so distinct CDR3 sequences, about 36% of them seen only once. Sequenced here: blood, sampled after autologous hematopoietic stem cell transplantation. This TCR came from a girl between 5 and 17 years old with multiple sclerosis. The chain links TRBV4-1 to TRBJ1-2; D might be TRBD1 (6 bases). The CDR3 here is CASSQGSGDPYGYTF. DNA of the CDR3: TGCGCCAGCAGCCAAGGCTCAGGGGATCCCTATGGCTACACCTTC.